The rows below give T cell receptor beta chains drawn from one sample of a study of blood T cell repertoires in COVID-19. The repertoire was sequenced with immunoSEQ multiplex PCR; TCRdb's copy has only in-frame clones and lacks some. The sample consists of approximately 210,000 clones, 88% of them appearing once. Material for sequencing was peripheral blood. These receptor sequences come from a man in his sixties or seventies with acute or convalescent COVID-19. Both conserved end residues are part of each CDR3. The order of the fields is CDR3 protein, CDR3 DNA, D gene, V gene, J gene, clone size. D genes are given only for firm matches. The listing skips clone size in some rows; elsewhere it reads once, few, many or a size class.

cdr3_aa: CASSHRSGKSYNEQFF
cdr3_nt: TGCGCCAGCAGCCACCGTAGCGGTAAATCCTACAATGAGCAGTTCTTC
d_call: .
v_call: TRBV4-3
j_call: TRBJ2-1
clone_size: .

cdr3_aa: CASSDSRTKNIQYF
cdr3_nt: TGTGCCAGCAGTGACAGTCGAACCAAAAACATTCAGTACTTC
d_call: .
v_call: TRBV2
j_call: TRBJ2-4
clone_size: .

cdr3_aa: CASSWDRNYEQYF
cdr3_nt: TGTGCCAGCAGTTGGGACAGAAACTACGAGCAGTACTTC
d_call: TRBD1
v_call: TRBV12-3/TRBV12-4
j_call: TRBJ2-7
clone_size: .

cdr3_aa: CASSLWAGQPQHF
cdr3_nt: TGTGCCAGCAGTTTATGGGCGGGTCAGCCCCAGCATTTT
d_call: .
v_call: TRBV27
j_call: TRBJ1-5
clone_size: .

cdr3_aa: CASSPVSTDTQYF
cdr3_nt: TGTGCCAGCAGCCCAGTCAGCACAGATACGCAGTATTTT
d_call: .
v_call: TRBV7-9
j_call: TRBJ2-3
clone_size: .

cdr3_aa: CASSWGQNTEAFF
cdr3_nt: TGTGCCAGCAGTTGGGGACAGAACACTGAAGCTTTCTTT
d_call: .
v_call: TRBV6-2/TRBV6-3
j_call: TRBJ1-1
clone_size: .

cdr3_aa: CASTTGRSLRDTQYF
cdr3_nt: TGTGCCAGCACTACAGGCAGGAGTCTCCGGGATACGCAGTATTTT
d_call: .
v_call: TRBV6-5
j_call: TRBJ2-3
clone_size: .

cdr3_aa: CASSQDNAGAVTDTQYF
cdr3_nt: TGTGCCAGCAGCCAAGATAATGCGGGCGCCGTCACAGATACGCAGTATTTT
d_call: .
v_call: TRBV4-2
j_call: TRBJ2-3
clone_size: .

cdr3_aa: CSASGGQGNQPQHF
cdr3_nt: TGCAGTGCCAGTGGAGGGCAGGGCAATCAGCCCCAGCATTTT
d_call: .
v_call: TRBV20-1
j_call: TRBJ1-5
clone_size: .

cdr3_aa: CASSHQYRDSWVNQPQHF
cdr3_nt: TGTGCCAGCAGCCACCAATACAGAGATTCATGGGTCAATCAGCCCCAGCATTTT
d_call: .
v_call: TRBV7-2
j_call: TRBJ1-5
clone_size: .

cdr3_aa: CATSPAFYSGNTIYF
cdr3_nt: TGTGCCACCAGCCCTGCGTTCTACTCTGGAAACACCATATATTTT
d_call: .
v_call: TRBV15
j_call: TRBJ1-3
clone_size: .

cdr3_aa: CASSLWSMGLAGRDQTQYF
cdr3_nt: TGTGCCAGCAGCTTATGGTCTATGGGACTAGCGGGCCGGGATCAGACCCAGTACTTC
d_call: TRBD2
v_call: TRBV7-2
j_call: TRBJ2-5
clone_size: .

cdr3_aa: CASSLPGTAKNTIYF
cdr3_nt: TGTGCCAGTAGTCTCCCTGGGACAGCTAAAAACACCATATATTTT
d_call: TRBD1
v_call: TRBV19
j_call: TRBJ1-3
clone_size: .

cdr3_aa: CASIGGANTEAFF
cdr3_nt: TGTGCCTCGATAGGAGGGGCTAACACTGAAGCTTTCTTT
d_call: .
v_call: TRBV2
j_call: TRBJ1-1
clone_size: once

cdr3_aa: CASSLAPAISTDTQYF
cdr3_nt: TGTGCCAGCAGCTTAGCTCCTGCGATTAGCACAGATACGCAGTATTTT
d_call: .
v_call: TRBV7-2
j_call: TRBJ2-3
clone_size: .

cdr3_aa: CASSVGPSAGELFF
cdr3_nt: TGTGCCAGCAGCGTAGGTCCTAGCGCCGGGGAGCTGTTTTTT
d_call: .
v_call: TRBV9
j_call: TRBJ2-2
clone_size: .

cdr3_aa: CSVESESGRSQHF
cdr3_nt: TGCAGCGTTGAATCTGAGAGCGGGAGATCCCAGCATTTT
d_call: .
v_call: TRBV29-1
j_call: TRBJ1-5
clone_size: .

cdr3_aa: CASSRKKGDSPLHF
cdr3_nt: TGTGCCAGCAGCCGAAAGAAAGGGGATTCACCCCTCCACTTT
d_call: .
v_call: TRBV4-2
j_call: TRBJ1-6
clone_size: .

cdr3_aa: CAWKPTGYLNQPQHF
cdr3_nt: TGTGCCTGGAAGCCGACAGGGTACCTCAATCAGCCCCAGCATTTT
d_call: TRBD1
v_call: TRBV30
j_call: TRBJ1-5
clone_size: .

cdr3_aa: CAWSVYGGFRDTQYF
cdr3_nt: TGTGCCTGGAGTGTATACGGGGGTTTTAGAGATACGCAGTATTTT
d_call: .
v_call: TRBV30
j_call: TRBJ2-3
clone_size: .

cdr3_aa: CASSTGTLSTEAFF
cdr3_nt: TGCGCCAGCAGCACGGGGACATTATCCACTGAAGCTTTCTTT
d_call: .
v_call: TRBV5-1
j_call: TRBJ1-1
clone_size: .

cdr3_aa: CASSRTGGNTEAFF
cdr3_nt: TGTGCCAGCAGCCGGACAGGGGGGAACACTGAAGCTTTCTTT
d_call: TRBD1
v_call: TRBV3-1/TRBV3-2
j_call: TRBJ1-1
clone_size: once

cdr3_aa: CASSLDSRTDTQYF
cdr3_nt: TGTGCCAGCAGCCTGGACAGCCGCACAGATACGCAGTATTTT
d_call: .
v_call: TRBV27
j_call: TRBJ2-3
clone_size: .

cdr3_aa: CASSRPGGGQETQYF
cdr3_nt: TGTGCCAGCAGCCGACCGGGCGGGGGACAAGAGACCCAGTACTTC
d_call: TRBD2
v_call: TRBV5-4
j_call: TRBJ2-5
clone_size: .

cdr3_aa: CASSPPVGNEQFF
cdr3_nt: TGTGCCAGCTCACCACCGGTCGGGAATGAGCAGTTCTTC
d_call: .
v_call: TRBV18
j_call: TRBJ2-1
clone_size: .

cdr3_aa: CASSPLAGEQFF
cdr3_nt: TGTGCCAGTAGTCCGTTAGCGGGGGAGCAGTTCTTC
d_call: TRBD2
v_call: TRBV19
j_call: TRBJ2-1
clone_size: once

cdr3_aa: CASLPGGEYNEQFF
cdr3_nt: TGTGCCAGCCTGCCTGGAGGGGAATACAATGAGCAGTTCTTC
d_call: .
v_call: TRBV7-2
j_call: TRBJ2-1
clone_size: .

cdr3_aa: CASTNRDGSYNEQFF
cdr3_nt: TGTGCCAGTACGAACAGGGATGGCTCCTACAATGAGCAGTTCTTC
d_call: .
v_call: TRBV19
j_call: TRBJ2-1
clone_size: .

cdr3_aa: CASTQRGGTGELFF
cdr3_nt: TGTGCCAGCACCCAGCGGGGGGGGACCGGGGAGCTGTTTTTT
d_call: TRBD2
v_call: TRBV6-5
j_call: TRBJ2-2
clone_size: .

cdr3_aa: CATSDPGTGHNEQFF
cdr3_nt: TGTGCCACCAGTGATCCCGGGACAGGGCACAATGAGCAGTTCTTC
d_call: TRBD1
v_call: TRBV24-1
j_call: TRBJ2-1
clone_size: .

cdr3_aa: CASRFQGDLYEQYF
cdr3_nt: TGTGCCAGCAGATTCCAGGGGGACCTCTACGAGCAGTACTTC
d_call: TRBD1
v_call: TRBV27
j_call: TRBJ2-7
clone_size: .

cdr3_aa: CASSTVIDNEQFF
cdr3_nt: TGTGCCAGTAGCACGGTGATAGACAATGAGCAGTTCTTC
d_call: .
v_call: TRBV19
j_call: TRBJ2-1
clone_size: .

cdr3_aa: CATSRDVLAGGQNEQFF
cdr3_nt: TGTGCCACCAGCAGAGATGTACTAGCGGGAGGGCAAAATGAGCAGTTCTTC
d_call: TRBD2
v_call: TRBV15
j_call: TRBJ2-1
clone_size: once

cdr3_aa: CRGGAGTEAFF
cdr3_nt: TGCAGGGGAGGGGCGGGCACTGAAGCTTTCTTT
d_call: .
v_call: TRBV20-1
j_call: TRBJ1-1
clone_size: many

cdr3_aa: CASRTTGATNEKLFF
cdr3_nt: TGTGCCAGCCGAACGACAGGGGCAACTAATGAAAAACTGTTTTTT
d_call: TRBD1
v_call: TRBV7-9
j_call: TRBJ1-4
clone_size: .

cdr3_aa: CASSLLRTIDNSPLHF
cdr3_nt: TGTGCCAGCAGTTTGTTGAGGACAATAGATAATTCACCCCTCCACTTT
d_call: .
v_call: TRBV27
j_call: TRBJ1-6
clone_size: .

cdr3_aa: CASSLSGGETQYF
cdr3_nt: TGTGCCAGCAGCCTCAGCGGGGGGGAGACCCAGTACTTC
d_call: TRBD2
v_call: TRBV3-1/TRBV3-2
j_call: TRBJ2-5
clone_size: .

cdr3_aa: CASSSGTGRSDTQYF
cdr3_nt: TGTGCCAGCAGCTCCGGGACAGGGCGTTCAGATACGCAGTATTTT
d_call: TRBD1
v_call: TRBV7-3
j_call: TRBJ2-3
clone_size: .

cdr3_aa: CASSRGISQPQHF
cdr3_nt: TGTGCCAGCAGCCGGGGGATTAGTCAGCCCCAGCATTTT
d_call: .
v_call: TRBV6-5
j_call: TRBJ1-5
clone_size: .

cdr3_aa: CASSVGLGTGTGNTGELFF
cdr3_nt: TGTGCCAGCAGCGTAGGTTTAGGAACCGGGACAGGGAACACCGGGGAGCTGTTTTTT
d_call: TRBD1
v_call: TRBV9
j_call: TRBJ2-2
clone_size: once

cdr3_aa: CASSRQIGSHYGYTF
cdr3_nt: TGTGCCAGCAGCCGTCAAATCGGGTCCCACTATGGCTACACCTTC
d_call: .
v_call: TRBV14
j_call: TRBJ1-2
clone_size: .

cdr3_aa: CAIKRQGANTGELFF
cdr3_nt: TGTGCCATCAAGAGACAGGGAGCGAACACCGGGGAGCTGTTTTTT
d_call: TRBD1
v_call: TRBV10-3
j_call: TRBJ2-2
clone_size: .

cdr3_aa: CATSRDSIFYEQYF
cdr3_nt: TGTGCCACCAGCAGAGACTCTATATTCTACGAGCAGTACTTC
d_call: .
v_call: TRBV15
j_call: TRBJ2-7
clone_size: .

cdr3_aa: CASSVLDTGDYGYTF
cdr3_nt: TGTGCCAGCAGCGTATTAGACACAGGAGACTATGGCTACACCTTC
d_call: .
v_call: TRBV9
j_call: TRBJ1-2
clone_size: .

cdr3_aa: CASSPGGQGFYEQYF
cdr3_nt: TGTGCCAGCTCACCAGGGGGACAGGGGTTCTACGAGCAGTACTTC
d_call: TRBD1
v_call: TRBV18
j_call: TRBJ2-7
clone_size: .

cdr3_aa: CASSQGGQPQHF
cdr3_nt: TGTGCCAGCAGCCAGGGGGGGCAGCCCCAGCATTTT
d_call: .
v_call: TRBV14
j_call: TRBJ1-5
clone_size: .

cdr3_aa: CASSPEGTGRTQYF
cdr3_nt: TGTGCCAGCTCACCGGAGGGGACAGGGAGGACCCAGTACTTC
d_call: TRBD1
v_call: TRBV18
j_call: TRBJ2-5
clone_size: few

cdr3_aa: CASGQGGEQFF
cdr3_nt: TGTGCCAGCGGCCAAGGGGGCGAGCAGTTCTTC
d_call: TRBD1
v_call: TRBV6-2/TRBV6-3
j_call: TRBJ2-1
clone_size: .

cdr3_aa: CASSQAGTRYNEQFF
cdr3_nt: TGTGCCAGCAGCCAAGCCGGGACTAGGTACAATGAGCAGTTCTTC
d_call: TRBD2
v_call: TRBV4-2
j_call: TRBJ2-1
clone_size: .

cdr3_aa: CASSRDRGVNQPQHF
cdr3_nt: TGTGCCAGTAGTCGCGACAGGGGAGTCAATCAGCCCCAGCATTTT
d_call: TRBD1
v_call: TRBV19
j_call: TRBJ1-5
clone_size: .

cdr3_aa: CASSMGGKTAKNIQYF
cdr3_nt: TGTGCCAGTAGTATGGGGGGGAAAACCGCCAAAAACATTCAGTACTTC
d_call: TRBD2
v_call: TRBV19
j_call: TRBJ2-4
clone_size: .

cdr3_aa: CASRTGNSNQPQHF
cdr3_nt: TGTGCCAGCAGGACAGGGAATAGCAATCAGCCCCAGCATTTT
d_call: TRBD1
v_call: TRBV28
j_call: TRBJ1-5
clone_size: .

cdr3_aa: CASRPSGRASFYEQYF
cdr3_nt: TGTGCCAGCAGACCTAGCGGGAGGGCCTCTTTCTACGAGCAGTACTTC
d_call: TRBD2
v_call: TRBV2
j_call: TRBJ2-7
clone_size: .